Listed here is a single T cell receptor (beta chain). Its specificity is unknown. Once obtained from cultured CD4+ T cells, the DNA was sequenced using the Oncomine TCR Beta short-read assay. In TCRdb, the PCR reads were re-called with MiXCR into one record per CDR3 protein. The sample includes more than 12,000 distinct CDR3 sequences, 53% of them seen just once. This record belongs to a study of vaccination and CD4 T cells after COVID-19. V dropped 3 bases and J dropped 8; count of bases not matched to a gene: 9. CDR3 size: 15 residues. CDR1 DFQATT and CDR2 SNEGSKA come from the germline V gene (reference sequence). Described treatment: approximately 11-day PBMC culture with coronavirus spike peptide pools or control peptides (ViraFEST assay). Study results and caveats: Within convalescent individuals, 304 out of 307 vaccine-specific clones proved to be spike mono-reactive.

The chain carries TRBV20-1 and TRBJ1-4; 10 nucleotides align to TRBD1. The sequence was obtained from a human donor who had recovered from COVID-19. Material for sequencing was CD4+ T cells from blood, cultured in vitro. DNA for the CDR3: TGCAGTGCTAGCCGGTCCGGGACAGGGGCGGAAAAACTGTTTTTT. This encodes CSASRSGTGAEKLFF.